This T cell receptor beta chain was sequenced in a study of CD8+CD57+ T cells in acquired aplastic anemia. Study at large: Sorted CD4+ and CD8+ cells yielded DNA averaging approximately 3.5 ug. Study-wide results and caveats: In common between the patients and the controls were some 28 CD8+ CDR3 sequences. Patient and control CD8+ Simpson's diversity was not significantly different.

The TCR beta profiling, which covered VDJ combination and CDR3 sequence, was carried out using genomic DNA as the template. TCRdb ran MiXCR on the reads and lists one entry per CDR3 protein. This table has about 75,000 distinct CDR3 sequences, about three quarters appearing once. Patients chosen for sequencing had shown CD8+CD57+ cell expansion by flow cytometry. A remark on this clonotype: Its cognate antigen is unknown.

The V end was cut by 6 bases, the J end by 1 base, with 15 bases between. Per germline, CDR1 DFQATT and CDR2 SNEGSKA (reference sequence). CDR3 size: 14 residues. The chain uses TRBV20-1 and TRBJ1-1; D is perhaps TRBD1 (6 bases). The source of this sequence is a human donor with aplastic anemia. Input material: sorted CD4+, CD8+, or CD8+CD57+ T cells (not recorded which) from PBMCs. Here the CDR3 DNA reads TGCAGTGCCCCGAGGACAGTGGGGAACACTGAAGCTTTCTTT. This codes for CSAPRTVGNTEAFF.